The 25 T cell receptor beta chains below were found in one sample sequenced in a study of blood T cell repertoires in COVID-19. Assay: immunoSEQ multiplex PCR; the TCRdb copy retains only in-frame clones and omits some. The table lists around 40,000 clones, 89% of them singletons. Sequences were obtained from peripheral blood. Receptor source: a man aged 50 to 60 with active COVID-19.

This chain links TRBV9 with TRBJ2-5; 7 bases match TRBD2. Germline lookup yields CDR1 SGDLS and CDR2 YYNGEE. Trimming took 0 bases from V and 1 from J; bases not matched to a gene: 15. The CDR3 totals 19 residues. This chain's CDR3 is CASSVGAGEVIRFQETQYF. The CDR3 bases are TGTGCCAGCAGCGTAGGGGCGGGAGAAGTCATTAGGTTCCAAGAGACCCAGTACTTC.

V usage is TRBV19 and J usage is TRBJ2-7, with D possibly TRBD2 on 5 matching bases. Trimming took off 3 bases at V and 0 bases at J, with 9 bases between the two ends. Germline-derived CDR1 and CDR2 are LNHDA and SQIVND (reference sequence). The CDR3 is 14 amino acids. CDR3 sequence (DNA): TGTGCCAGTAGTATCCCGGGGTACTCCTACGAGCAGTACTTC. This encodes CASSIPGYSYEQYF.

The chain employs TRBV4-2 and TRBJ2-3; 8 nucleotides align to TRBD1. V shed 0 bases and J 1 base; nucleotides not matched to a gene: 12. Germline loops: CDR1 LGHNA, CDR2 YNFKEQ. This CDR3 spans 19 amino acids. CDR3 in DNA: TGTGCCAGCAGCCAAGATACGGCAGGGGGCATTCGGGGCACAGATACGCAGTATTTT. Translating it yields CASSQDTAGGIRGTDTQYF.

The DNA of the CDR3 is TGTGCCAGCAGCTTTTCGGGGGTAGAGACCCAGTACTTC. Encoded protein: CASSFSGVETQYF. The gene calls are TRBV7-2 and TRBJ2-5, with a possible D match to TRBD2 (6 bases). Germline values: CDR1 SGHTA, CDR2 FQGNSA. Trimming left V 3 bases short and J 4 bases short, with 9 bases between. CDR3 size: 13 residues.

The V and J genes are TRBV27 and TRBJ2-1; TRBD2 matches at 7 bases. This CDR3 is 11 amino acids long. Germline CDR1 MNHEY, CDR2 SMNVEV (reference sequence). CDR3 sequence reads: CATGGYNEQFF. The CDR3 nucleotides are TGTGCGACGGGAGGCTACAATGAGCAGTTCTTC.

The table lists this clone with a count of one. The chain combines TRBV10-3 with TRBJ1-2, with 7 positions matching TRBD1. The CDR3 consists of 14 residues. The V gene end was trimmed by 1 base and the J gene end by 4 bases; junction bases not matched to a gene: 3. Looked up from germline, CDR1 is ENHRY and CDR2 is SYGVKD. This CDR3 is CAISEWDSSYGYTF. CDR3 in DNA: TGTGCCATCAGTGAGTGGGACAGCTCCTATGGCTACACCTTC.

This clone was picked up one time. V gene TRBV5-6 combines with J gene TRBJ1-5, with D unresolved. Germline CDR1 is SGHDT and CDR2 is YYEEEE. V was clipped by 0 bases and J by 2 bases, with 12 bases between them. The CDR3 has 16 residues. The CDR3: CASSLAGTVGNQPQHF. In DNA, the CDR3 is TGTGCCAGCAGCTTGGCAGGAACAGTCGGCAATCAGCCCCAGCATTTT.

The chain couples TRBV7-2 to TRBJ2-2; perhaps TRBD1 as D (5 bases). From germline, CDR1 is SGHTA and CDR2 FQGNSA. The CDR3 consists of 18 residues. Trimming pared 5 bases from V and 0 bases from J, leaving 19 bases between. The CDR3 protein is CASSPGFGRLANTGELFF. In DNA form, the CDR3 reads TGTGCCAGCAGCCCAGGGTTCGGACGACTCGCGAACACCGGGGAGCTGTTTTTT.

CDR3 in DNA: TGTGCCAGCAGCCTCCCGGGGACCACAGGGGGATTGAACACTGAAGCTTTCTTT. Translated, it gives CASSLPGTTGGLNTEAFF. V usage is TRBV4-2 and J usage is TRBJ1-1; TRBD1 matches at 8 bases. The CDR3 totals 18 residues. Per the germline V gene, CDR1 is LGHNA and CDR2 is YNFKEQ. V lost 4 bases, J lost 0 bases, and 13 bases stayed unmatched.

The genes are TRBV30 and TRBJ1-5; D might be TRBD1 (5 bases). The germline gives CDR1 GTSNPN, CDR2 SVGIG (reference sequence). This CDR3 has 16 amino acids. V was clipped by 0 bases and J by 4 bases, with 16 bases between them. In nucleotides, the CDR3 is TGTGCCTGGAGTGTAGCAGCGGGGCCCCTGAATCAGCCCCAGCATTTT. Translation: CAWSVAAGPLNQPQHF.

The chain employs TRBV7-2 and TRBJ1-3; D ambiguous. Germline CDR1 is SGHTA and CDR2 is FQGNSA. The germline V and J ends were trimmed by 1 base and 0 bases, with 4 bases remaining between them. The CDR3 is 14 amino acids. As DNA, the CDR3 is TGTGCCAGCAGCTTAGTCAACTCTGGAAACACCATATATTTT. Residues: CASSLVNSGNTIYF. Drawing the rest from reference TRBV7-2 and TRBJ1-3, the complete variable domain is GAGVSQSPSNKVTEKGKDVELRCDPISGHTALYWYRQSLGQGLEFLIYFQGNSAPDKSGLPSDRFSAERTGGSVSTLTIQRTQQEDSAVYLCASSLVNSGNTIYFGEGSWLTVV.

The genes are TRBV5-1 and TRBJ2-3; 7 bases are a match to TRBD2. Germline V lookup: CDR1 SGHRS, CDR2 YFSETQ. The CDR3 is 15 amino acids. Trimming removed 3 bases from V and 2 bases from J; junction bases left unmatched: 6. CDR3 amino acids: CASSWGGSFTDTQYF. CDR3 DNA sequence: TGCGCCAGCAGCTGGGGAGGGAGTTTCACAGATACGCAGTATTTT.

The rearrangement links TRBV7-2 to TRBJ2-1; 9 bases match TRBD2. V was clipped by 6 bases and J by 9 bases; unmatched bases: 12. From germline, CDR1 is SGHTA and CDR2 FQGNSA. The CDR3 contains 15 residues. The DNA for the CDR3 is TGTGCCAGCAGGGCGGCGGGAGGGCCGATCAGTGAGCAGTTCTTC. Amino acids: CASRAAGGPISEQFF.

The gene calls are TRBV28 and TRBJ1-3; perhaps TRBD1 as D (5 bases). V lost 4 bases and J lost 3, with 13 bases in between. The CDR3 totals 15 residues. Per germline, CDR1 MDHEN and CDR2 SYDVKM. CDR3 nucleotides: TGTGCCAGCAGTTCTGCGGGGGGGTATGGAAACACCATATATTTT. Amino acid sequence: CASSSAGGYGNTIYF.

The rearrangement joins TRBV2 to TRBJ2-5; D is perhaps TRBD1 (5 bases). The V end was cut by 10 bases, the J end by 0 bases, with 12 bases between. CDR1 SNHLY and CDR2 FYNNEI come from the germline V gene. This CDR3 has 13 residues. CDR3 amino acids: CANSDNYQETQYF. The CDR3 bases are TGTGCCAATTCGGACAACTACCAAGAGACCCAGTACTTC.

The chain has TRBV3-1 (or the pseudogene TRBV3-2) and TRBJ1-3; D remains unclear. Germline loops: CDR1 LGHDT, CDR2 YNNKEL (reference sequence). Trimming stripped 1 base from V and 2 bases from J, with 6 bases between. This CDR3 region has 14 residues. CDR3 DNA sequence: TGTGCCAGCAGCCAAGGAGGCACTGGAAACACCATATATTTT. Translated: CASSQGGTGNTIYF.

The CDR3 spells CASSQGGGTYEQYF. The CDR3 nucleotides read TGTGCCAGCAGCCAAGGCGGCGGGACCTACGAGCAGTACTTC. V usage is TRBV3-1 (or the pseudogene TRBV3-2) and J usage is TRBJ2-7; perhaps TRBD2 as D (6 bases). The CDR3 loop spans 14 amino acids. V lost 1 base and J lost 2, with 9 bases in between. Germline-derived CDR1 and CDR2 are LGHDT and YNNKEL (reference sequence).

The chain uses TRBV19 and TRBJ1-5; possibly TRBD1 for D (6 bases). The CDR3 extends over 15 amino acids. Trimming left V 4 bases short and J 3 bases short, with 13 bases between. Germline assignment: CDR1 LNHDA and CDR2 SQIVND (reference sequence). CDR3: CASSNRDANNQPQHF. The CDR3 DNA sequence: TGTGCCAGTAGTAACAGGGATGCGAACAATCAGCCCCAGCATTTT. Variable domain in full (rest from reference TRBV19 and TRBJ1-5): DGGITQSPKYLFRKEGQNVTLSCEQNLNHDAMYWYRQDPGQGLRLIYYSQIVNDFQKGDIAEGYSVSREKKESFPLTVTSAQKNPTAFYLCASSNRDANNQPQHFGDGTRLSIL.

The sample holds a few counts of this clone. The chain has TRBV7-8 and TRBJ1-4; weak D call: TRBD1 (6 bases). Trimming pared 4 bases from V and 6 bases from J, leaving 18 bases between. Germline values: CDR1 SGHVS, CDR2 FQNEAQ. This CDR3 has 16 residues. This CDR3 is CASSYFRGAKDEKLFF. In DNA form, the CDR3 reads TGTGCCAGCAGCTACTTTCGGGGGGCCAAGGATGAAAAACTGTTTTTT.

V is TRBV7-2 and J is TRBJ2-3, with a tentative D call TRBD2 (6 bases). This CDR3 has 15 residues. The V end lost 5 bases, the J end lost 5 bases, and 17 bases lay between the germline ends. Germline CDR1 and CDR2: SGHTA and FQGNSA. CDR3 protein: CASSRPPGAGDTQYF. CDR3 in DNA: TGTGCCAGCAGCAGGCCCCCGGGAGCTGGAGATACGCAGTATTTT.

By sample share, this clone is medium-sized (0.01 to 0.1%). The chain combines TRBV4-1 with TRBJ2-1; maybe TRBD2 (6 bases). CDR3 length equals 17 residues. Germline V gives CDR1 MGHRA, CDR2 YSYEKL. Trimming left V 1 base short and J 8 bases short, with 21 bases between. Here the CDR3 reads CASSQVVGGGGSYEQFF. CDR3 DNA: TGCGCCAGCAGCCAAGTTGTGGGAGGAGGTGGTTCGTATGAGCAGTTCTTC.

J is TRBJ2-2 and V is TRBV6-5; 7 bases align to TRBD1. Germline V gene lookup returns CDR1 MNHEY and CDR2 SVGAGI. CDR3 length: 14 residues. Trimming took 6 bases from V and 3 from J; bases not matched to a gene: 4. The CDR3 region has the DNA TGTGCCAGCAGGCCGACAGGGCACACCGGGGAGCTGTTTTTT. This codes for CASRPTGHTGELFF.

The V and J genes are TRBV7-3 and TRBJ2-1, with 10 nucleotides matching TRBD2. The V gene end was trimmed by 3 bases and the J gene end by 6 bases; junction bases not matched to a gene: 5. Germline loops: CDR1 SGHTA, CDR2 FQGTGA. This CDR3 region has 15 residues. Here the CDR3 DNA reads TGTGCCAGCAGCTTGCTAGCGGGGGCGGCCAATGAGCAGTTCTTC. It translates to CASSLLAGAANEQFF.

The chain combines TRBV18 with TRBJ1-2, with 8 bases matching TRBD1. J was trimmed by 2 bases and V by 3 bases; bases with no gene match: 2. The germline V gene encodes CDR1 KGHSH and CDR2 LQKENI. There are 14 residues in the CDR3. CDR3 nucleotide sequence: TGTGCCAGCTCACCCCGGGACAGGAACTATGGCTACACCTTC. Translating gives CASSPRDRNYGYTF.

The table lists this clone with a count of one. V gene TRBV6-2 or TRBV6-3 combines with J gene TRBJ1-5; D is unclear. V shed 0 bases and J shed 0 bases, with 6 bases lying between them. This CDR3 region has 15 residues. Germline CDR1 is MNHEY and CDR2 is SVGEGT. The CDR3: CASSYSRVSNQPQHF. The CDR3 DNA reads TGTGCCAGCAGTTACTCGAGGGTTAGCAATCAGCCCCAGCATTTT.